This T cell receptor beta chain was sequenced during a study of T cells in Graves' hyperthyroidism and ophthalmopathy. Overall study findings and caveats: Ophthalmopathy was separated from stable hyperthyroidism by a 13 V-J model. Model output signaled ophthalmopathy a median about seven months ahead of onset.

The CDR3 covers 13 residues. The germline CDR1 and CDR2 sequences are SGHTA and FQGNSA. After removal of 4 bases from V and 10 bases from J, the junction contained 5 bases not matched to a gene. This clonotype came up many times. Antigen: not known. RNA transcripts yielded amplified TCR beta CDR3 regions. HTBI primers were employed in a first-round RT-PCR of the TCR CDR3. Each CDR3 protein is one row after TCRdb ran MiXCR on the multiplex PCR reads. The sample has about 380,000 distinct CDR3 sequences, over 11% seen once. Stable hyperthyroidism: no ophthalmopathy progression over 18 months of follow-up. In patients aged 18 to 65, hyperthyroidism was newly diagnosed, with duration under 2 months.

The J gene is TRBJ2-1, the V gene TRBV7-2, with 9 bases lining up with TRBD2. The sequence came from a woman aged 60-70 years with Graves' hyperthyroidism. The material sequenced was blood. CDR3 sequence: CASSSEREAEQFF. In nucleotides, the CDR3 is TGTGCCAGCAGCTCAGAGCGGGAGGCCGAGCAGTTCTTC.